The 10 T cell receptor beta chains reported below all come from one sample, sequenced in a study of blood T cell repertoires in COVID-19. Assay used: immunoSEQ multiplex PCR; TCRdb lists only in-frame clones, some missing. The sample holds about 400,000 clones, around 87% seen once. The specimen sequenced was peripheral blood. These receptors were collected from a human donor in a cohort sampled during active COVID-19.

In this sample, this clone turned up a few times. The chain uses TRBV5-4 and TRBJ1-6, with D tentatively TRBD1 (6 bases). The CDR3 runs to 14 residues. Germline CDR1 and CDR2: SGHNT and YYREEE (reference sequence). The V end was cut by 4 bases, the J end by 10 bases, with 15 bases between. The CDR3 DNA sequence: TGTGCCAGCAGCGATGGACAGCCGTGGTCACCCCTCCACTTT. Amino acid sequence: CASSDGQPWSPLHF.

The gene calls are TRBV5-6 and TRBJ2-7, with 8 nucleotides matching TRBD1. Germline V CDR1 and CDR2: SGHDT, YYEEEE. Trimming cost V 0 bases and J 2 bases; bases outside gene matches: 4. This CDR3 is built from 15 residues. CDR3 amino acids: CASSLAGGPPYEQYF. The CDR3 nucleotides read TGTGCCAGCAGCTTGGCAGGGGGCCCCCCCTACGAGCAGTACTTC.

The CDR3, as DNA: TGTGCCAGCAGTCCCTCCATGACACAGGGGAGACAGCCCCAGCATTTT. Its protein is CASSPSMTQGRQPQHF. The V call is TRBV6-6, the J call TRBJ1-5, with 7 bases fitting TRBD1. After removal of 5 bases from V and 7 bases from J, the junction contained 14 bases not matched to a gene. Germline values: CDR1 MNHNY, CDR2 SVGAGI (reference sequence). This CDR3 is built from 16 residues.

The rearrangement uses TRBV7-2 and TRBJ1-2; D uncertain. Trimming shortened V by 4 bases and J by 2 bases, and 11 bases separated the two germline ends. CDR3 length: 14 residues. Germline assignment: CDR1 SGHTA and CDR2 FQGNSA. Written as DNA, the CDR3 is TGTGCCAGCAGCTCGTACGAAGCAAACTATGGCTACACCTTC. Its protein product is CASSSYEANYGYTF. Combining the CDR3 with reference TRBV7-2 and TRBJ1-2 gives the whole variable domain GAGVSQSPSNKVTEKGKDVELRCDPISGHTALYWYRQSLGQGLEFLIYFQGNSAPDKSGLPSDRFSAERTGGSVSTLTIQRTQQEDSAVYLCASSSYEANYGYTFGSGTRLTVV.

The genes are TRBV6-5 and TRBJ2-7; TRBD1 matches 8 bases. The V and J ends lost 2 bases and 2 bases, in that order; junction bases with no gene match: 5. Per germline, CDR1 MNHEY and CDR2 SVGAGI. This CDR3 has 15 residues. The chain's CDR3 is CASSYRDRPPYEQYF. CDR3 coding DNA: TGTGCCAGCAGTTACCGGGACAGGCCTCCCTACGAGCAGTACTTC.

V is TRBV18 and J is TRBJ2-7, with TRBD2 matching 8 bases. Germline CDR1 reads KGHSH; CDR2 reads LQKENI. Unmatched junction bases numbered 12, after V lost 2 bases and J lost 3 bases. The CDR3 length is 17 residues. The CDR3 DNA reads TGTGCCAGCTCACCAGCGGCTAGCCTCGGGGGGGGCTACGAGCAGTACTTC. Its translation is CASSPAASLGGGYEQYF.

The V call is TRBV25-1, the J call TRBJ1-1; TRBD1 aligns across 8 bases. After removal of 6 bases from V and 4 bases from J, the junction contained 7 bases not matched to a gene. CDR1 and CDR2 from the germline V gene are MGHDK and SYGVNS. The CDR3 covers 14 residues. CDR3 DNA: TGTGCCAGCAGCGCGGGACAGGAATTCACTGAAGCTTTCTTT. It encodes CASSAGQEFTEAFF.

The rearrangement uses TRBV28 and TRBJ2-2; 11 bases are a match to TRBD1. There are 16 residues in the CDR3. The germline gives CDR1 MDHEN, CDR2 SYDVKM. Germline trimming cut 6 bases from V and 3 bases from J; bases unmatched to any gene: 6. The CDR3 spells CASSPPGQGDTGELFF. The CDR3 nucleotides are TGTGCCAGCAGCCCTCCGGGACAGGGGGACACCGGGGAGCTGTTTTTT.

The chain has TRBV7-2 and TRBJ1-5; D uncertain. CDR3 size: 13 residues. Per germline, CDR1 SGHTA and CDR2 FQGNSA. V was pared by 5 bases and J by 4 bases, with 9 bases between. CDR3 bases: TGTGCCAGCAGCCGAGTGCGAAATCAGCCCCAGCATTTT. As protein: CASSRVRNQPQHF.

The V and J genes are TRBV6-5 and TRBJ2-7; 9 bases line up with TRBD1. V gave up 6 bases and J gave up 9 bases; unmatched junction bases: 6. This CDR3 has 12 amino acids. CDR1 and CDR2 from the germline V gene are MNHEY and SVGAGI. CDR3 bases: TGTGCCAGCAGCCGGGACAGGGAGGTGCAGTACTTC. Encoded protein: CASSRDREVQYF.